This TCR beta chain originates from a study of response to subunit inactivated influenza vaccine. Study outcomes and limitations: Few additional T cells are recruited per seasonal influenza vaccination, authors suggested.

This clonotype was observed many times. Its antigen is unidentified. Each CDR3 protein is one row after TCRdb ran MiXCR on the RT-PCR reads. Of about 500,000 distinct CDR3 sequences listed, 16% are singletons. Looked up from germline, CDR1 is SGHVS and CDR2 is FQNEAQ. With 5 bases clipped from V and 4 bases from J, the junction kept 11 bases outside the gene matches. The CDR3 runs 16 residues. The chain uses TRBV7-8 and TRBJ1-5; TRBD1 matches 7 bases. The input for sequencing was CD4+ T cells sorted from PBMCs, taken roughly 24 months after vaccination. The sequence derives from a man aged 50 to 69 who received an inactivated influenza vaccine. The chain's CDR3 is CASSPRTGPLNQPQHF. CDR3 DNA sequence: TGTGCCAGCAGCCCACGGACAGGACCCTTGAATCAGCCCCAGCATTTT.